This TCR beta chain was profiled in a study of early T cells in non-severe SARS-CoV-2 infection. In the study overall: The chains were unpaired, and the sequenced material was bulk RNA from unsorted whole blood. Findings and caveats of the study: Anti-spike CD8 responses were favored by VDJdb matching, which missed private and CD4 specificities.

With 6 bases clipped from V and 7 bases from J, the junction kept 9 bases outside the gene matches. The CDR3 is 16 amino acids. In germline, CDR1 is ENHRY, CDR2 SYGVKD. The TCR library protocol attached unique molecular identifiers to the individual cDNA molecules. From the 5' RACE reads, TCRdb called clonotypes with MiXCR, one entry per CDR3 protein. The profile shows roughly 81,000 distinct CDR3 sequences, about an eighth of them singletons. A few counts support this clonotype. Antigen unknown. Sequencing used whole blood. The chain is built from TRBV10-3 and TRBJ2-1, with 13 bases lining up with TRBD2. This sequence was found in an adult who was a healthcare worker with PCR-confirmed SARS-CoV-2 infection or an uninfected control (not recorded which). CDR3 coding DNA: TGTGCCATCAGCTCCTCTCTGGGACTAGCGGGGAATGAGCAGTTCTTC. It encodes CAISSSLGLAGNEQFF.